One and the same sample provided the 10 T cell receptor beta chains below, sequenced in a study of identical twins (dated by TCRdb to the mid-2010s). Library prep was done by 5' RACE. The sample was run on an Illumina HiSeq 2000. TCRdb reprocessed the public reads (quality trimming at Q25 with fastp, clone calling with MiXCR) and kept in-frame beta chains. Every distinct CDR3 protein forms one entry, paired with its most common genes and DNA. The sample table shows approximately 600,000 distinct CDR3 sequences, and roughly 7.1% are seen once. The ten top clones hold roughly 1.6% of the sample. This sample also appeared in a second study, on yellow fever vaccine responses in identical twins.

Specimen: PBMCs. The receptors here all came from a woman younger than 30 in good health.

This clonotype showed up many times. V usage is TRBV7-9 and J usage is TRBJ1-5; no firm D call. Trimming took 1 base from V and 4 from J, leaving 8 bases between them. From germline, CDR1 is SEHNR and CDR2 FQNEAQ (reference sequence). CDR3 length: 14 residues. CDR3 nucleotide sequence: TGTGCCAGCAGCTTAGACGGAACAAATCAGCCCCAGCATTTT. Translating gives CASSLDGTNQPQHF.

This clonotype was seen a few times. The rearrangement uses TRBV2 and TRBJ2-7, with 8 bases lining up with TRBD1. This CDR3 is 13 amino acids long. Germline CDR1 reads SNHLY; CDR2 reads FYNNEI. V was pared by 6 bases and J by 4 bases, with 5 bases of the junction left unmatched. The chain's CDR3 is CASRIRGPYEQYF. CDR3 nucleotides: TGTGCCAGCAGGATCAGGGGGCCATACGAGCAGTACTTC.

This clonotype was counted many times. CDR3 loop: CASSLWASGSNGELFF. The CDR3 bases are TGTGCCAGCAGTTTATGGGCTAGCGGGAGTAACGGGGAGCTGTTTTTT. The gene calls are TRBV27 and TRBJ2-2; 10 bases fit TRBD2. This CDR3 is 16 amino acids long. In germline, CDR1 is MNHEY, CDR2 SMNVEV (reference sequence). V lost 1 base and J lost 7; bases outside the gene matches: 6.

A note on this clonotype: One end of the junction fails to match germline, which may point to a read error. This chain uses TRBV24-1 with TRBJ2-2; D not certain. CDR1 and CDR2 from the germline V gene are KGHDR and SFDVKD. This CDR3 has 16 residues. In DNA, the CDR3 is TGTGCCACCAGTGGTTTGACAAGCTCGAACACCGGGGAGCTGTTTTTT. Protein sequence: CATSGLTSSNTGELFF.

This clonotype has just a few counts. The chain has TRBV10-3 and TRBJ2-1; 11 nucleotides agree with TRBD2. The germline V gene has CDR1 ENHRY and CDR2 SYGVKD. The CDR3 spans 18 residues. V dropped 7 bases and J dropped 1; count of bases not matched to a gene: 12. The CDR3 protein is CAIKELAGGPDSYNEQFF. The CDR3 region has the DNA TGTGCCATCAAAGAGTTAGCGGGAGGGCCGGATTCCTACAATGAGCAGTTCTTC.

This clonotype was seen a single time. As DNA, the CDR3 is TGTGCCTTCAGTATAAAAGGTGGCTGGACGAACACCGGGGAGCTGTTTTTT. It yields the protein CAFSIKGGWTNTGELFF. V and J are TRBV12-3 or TRBV12-4 and TRBJ2-2, with unresolved D. The CDR3 contains 17 residues. V dropped 11 bases and J dropped 0 bases, with 22 bases sitting between them.

This clonotype was counted ten times or more. This rearrangement joins TRBV7-9 to TRBJ1-6, with D perhaps TRBD1 (5 bases). The CDR3 contains 15 residues. Trimming pared 1 base from V and 6 bases from J, leaving 10 bases between. Germline V gives CDR1 SEHNR, CDR2 FQNEAQ (reference sequence). The CDR3 sequence is CASSLEWGSNSPLHF. The DNA of the CDR3 is TGTGCCAGCAGCTTAGAATGGGGGAGTAATTCACCCCTCCACTTT.

Ten or more counts support this clonotype. For the CDR3, the DNA is TGCGCCAGCACCCCGGGACACCCAAACTATGGCTACACCTTC. Its translation is CASTPGHPNYGYTF. The chain carries TRBV5-1 and TRBJ1-2; the D gene is possibly TRBD1 (6 bases). CDR1 is SGHRS, CDR2 YFSETQ, per germline. Trimming took 6 bases from V and 2 from J, leaving 14 bases between them. The CDR3 consists of 14 residues.

This clonotype occurred a few times. The rearrangement uses TRBV27 and TRBJ2-3; 10 bases map to TRBD2. The V and J ends lost 3 bases and 0 bases, in that order; junction bases with no gene match: 6. The germline V gene has CDR1 MNHEY and CDR2 SMNVEV (reference sequence). This CDR3 spans 17 amino acids. CDR3 bases: TGTGCCAGCAGTTTCGGGACTAGCGTTCCAAGCACAGATACGCAGTATTTT. Translating it yields CASSFGTSVPSTDTQYF.

In this sample, this clonotype turned up a few times. The genes are TRBV28 and TRBJ2-7; 9 bases align to TRBD1. The CDR3 runs 15 residues. The trim removed 6 bases at V and 5 bases at J, leaving 11 bases unmatched. Germline CDR1 reads MDHEN; CDR2 reads SYDVKM. CDR3 sequence: CASRSSGTGYNEQYF. For the CDR3, the DNA is TGTGCCAGCAGATCCTCCGGGACAGGGTATAACGAGCAGTACTTC.